The TCR beta chain under discussion was sequenced for a study of cytomegalovirus exposure and HLA in healthy donors. The study's findings and limits: Within the data, a cluster of highly shared sequence variants was likely a sequencing artifact. Later analysis identified a missense DCLRE1C variant that was linked to TCR beta V- and J-gene trimming. Data from an earlier analysis indicated that most TCR beta V segments were productive either about 90% or about 30% of the time.

The germline V gene has CDR1 SGHRS and CDR2 YFSETQ. Trimming cost V 3 bases and J 3 bases; bases outside gene matches: 0. The CDR3 covers 12 residues. 60 Vbeta and 13 Jbeta primers were used in PCR. Original analysis: In a later analysis, 75 million to 95 million unique TCR beta chains included roughly 11 million shared by two or more donors. Sequencing was performed with immunoSEQ multiplex PCR; in TCRdb, only in-frame clones are kept and a portion is missing. The V and J calls and clone size are taken from that table; D and trimming were inferred from the DNA. This sample yields around 210,000 clones, of which roughly 85% are seen a single time; around 0.22% belongs to the top ten. Comment on this clone: Its antigen is unknown. Different DNA sequences within this sample yield the same CDR3.

The rearrangement links TRBV5-1 to TRBJ2-7, with 7 bases fitting TRBD1. The TCR originated in a girl aged 2 to 10 in good health and CMV-seronegative. The sample was PBMCs. The CDR3 DNA reads TGCGCCAGCAGCTCAGGGGGCTACGAGCAGTACTTC. It specifies CASSSGGYEQYF.